This TCR beta chain was identified during a study of OX40 agonist ivuxolimab in advanced cancers. Regarding the study as a whole: Among T cells, CD8+ cells averaged more expanded clones than CD4+ cells.

A note on this clone: The antigen is undetermined.

The CDR3 has 14 residues. V was clipped by 4 bases and J by 6 bases, with 17 bases between them. Germline assignment: CDR1 SGHRS and CDR2 YFSETQ. TCRdb keeps only in-frame clones here, not all; method: immunoSEQ multiplex PCR. Of more than 65,000 clones in the sample, more than 75% were seen once. The clonotype comes from an adult with an advanced solid tumor such as melanoma, head and neck, liver or kidney cancer. The rearrangement links TRBV5-1 to TRBJ2-7; maybe TRBD2 (7 bases). Specimen: CD4+ or CD8+ T cells sorted from blood, collected in a trial of the OX40 agonist ivuxolimab. In DNA form, the CDR3 reads TGCGCCAGCAGCCCTGGGGGGGGCAGGGGCGAGCAGTACTTC. This gives the protein CASSPGGGRGEQYF.